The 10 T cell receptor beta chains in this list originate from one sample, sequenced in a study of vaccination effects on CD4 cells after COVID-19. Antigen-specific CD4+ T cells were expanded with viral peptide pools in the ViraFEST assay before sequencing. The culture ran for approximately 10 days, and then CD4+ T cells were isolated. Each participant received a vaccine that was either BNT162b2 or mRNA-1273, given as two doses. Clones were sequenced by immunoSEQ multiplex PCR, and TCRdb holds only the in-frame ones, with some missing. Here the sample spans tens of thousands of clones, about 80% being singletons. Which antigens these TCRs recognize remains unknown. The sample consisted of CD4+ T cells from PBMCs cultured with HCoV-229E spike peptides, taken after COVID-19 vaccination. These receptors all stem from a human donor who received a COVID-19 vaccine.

The CDR3 nucleotides read TGTGCCAGCACCGGGGGGCCGAGTTCCGGGGAGCTGTTTTTT. Residues: CASTGGPSSGELFF. The chain is built from TRBV28 and TRBJ2-2; the D gene is possibly TRBD2 (7 bases). Germline CDR1 and CDR2: MDHEN and SYDVKM. The CDR3 extends over 14 amino acids. V lost 7 bases and J lost 6, with 15 bases in between.

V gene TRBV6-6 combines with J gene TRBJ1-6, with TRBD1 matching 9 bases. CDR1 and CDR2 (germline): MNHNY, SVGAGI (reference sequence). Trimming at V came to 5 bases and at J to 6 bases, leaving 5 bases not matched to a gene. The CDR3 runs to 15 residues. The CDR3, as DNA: TGTGCCAGCAGTCCGGGACAGGGACGTAATTCACCCCTCCACTTT. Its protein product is CASSPGQGRNSPLHF.

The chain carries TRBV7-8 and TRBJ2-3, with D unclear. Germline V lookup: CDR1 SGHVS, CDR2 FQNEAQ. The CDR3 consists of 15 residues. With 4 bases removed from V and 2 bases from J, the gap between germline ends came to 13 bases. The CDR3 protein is CASSSDLISTDTQYF. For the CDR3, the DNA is TGTGCCAGCAGCTCGGACCTTATATCCACAGATACGCAGTATTTT.

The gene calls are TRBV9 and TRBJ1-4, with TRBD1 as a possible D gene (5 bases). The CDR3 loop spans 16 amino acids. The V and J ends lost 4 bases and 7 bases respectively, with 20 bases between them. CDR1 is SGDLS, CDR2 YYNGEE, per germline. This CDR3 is CASSTVGVGGGEKLFF. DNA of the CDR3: TGTGCCAGCAGCACCGTAGGGGTCGGGGGTGGTGAAAAACTGTTTTTT.

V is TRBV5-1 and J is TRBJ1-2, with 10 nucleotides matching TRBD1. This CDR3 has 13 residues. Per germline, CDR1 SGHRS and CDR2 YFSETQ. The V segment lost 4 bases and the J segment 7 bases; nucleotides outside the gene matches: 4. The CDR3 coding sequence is TGCGCCAGCAGCCAAGACAGGGGGCTTGGCTACACCTTC. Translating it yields CASSQDRGLGYTF.

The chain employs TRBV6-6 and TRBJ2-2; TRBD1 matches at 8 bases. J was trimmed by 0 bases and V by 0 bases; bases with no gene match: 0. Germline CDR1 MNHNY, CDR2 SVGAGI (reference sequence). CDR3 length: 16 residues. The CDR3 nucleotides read TGTGCCAGCAGTTACTCGACAGGGGCGAACACCGGGGAGCTGTTTTTT. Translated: CASSYSTGANTGELFF.

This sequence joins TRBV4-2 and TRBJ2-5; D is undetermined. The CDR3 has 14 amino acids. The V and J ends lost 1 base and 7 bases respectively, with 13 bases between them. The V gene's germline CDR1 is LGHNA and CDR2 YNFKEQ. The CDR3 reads CASSQVRILGTQYF. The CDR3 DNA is TGTGCCAGCAGCCAAGTGAGGATCCTCGGGACCCAGTACTTC.

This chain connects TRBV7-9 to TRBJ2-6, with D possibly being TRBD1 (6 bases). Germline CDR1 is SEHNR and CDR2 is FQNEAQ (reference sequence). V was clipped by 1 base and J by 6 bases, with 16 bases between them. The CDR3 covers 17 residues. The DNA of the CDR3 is TGTGCCAGCAGCTTAGTGTACAGGGAGTATGAGGCCAACGTCCTGACTTTC. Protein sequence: CASSLVYREYEANVLTF.

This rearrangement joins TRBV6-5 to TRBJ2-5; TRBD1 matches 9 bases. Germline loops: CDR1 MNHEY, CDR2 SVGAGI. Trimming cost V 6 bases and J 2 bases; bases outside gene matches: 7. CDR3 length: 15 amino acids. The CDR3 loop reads CASSQGQGRQETQYF. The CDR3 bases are TGTGCCAGCAGCCAAGGACAGGGGAGGCAAGAGACCCAGTACTTC.

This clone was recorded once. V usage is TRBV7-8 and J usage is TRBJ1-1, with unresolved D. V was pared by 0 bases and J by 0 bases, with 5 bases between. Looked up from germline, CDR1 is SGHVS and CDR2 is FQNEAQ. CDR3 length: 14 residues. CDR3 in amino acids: CASSLAGMNTEAFF. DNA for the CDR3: TGTGCCAGCAGCTTAGCGGGGATGAACACTGAAGCTTTCTTT.